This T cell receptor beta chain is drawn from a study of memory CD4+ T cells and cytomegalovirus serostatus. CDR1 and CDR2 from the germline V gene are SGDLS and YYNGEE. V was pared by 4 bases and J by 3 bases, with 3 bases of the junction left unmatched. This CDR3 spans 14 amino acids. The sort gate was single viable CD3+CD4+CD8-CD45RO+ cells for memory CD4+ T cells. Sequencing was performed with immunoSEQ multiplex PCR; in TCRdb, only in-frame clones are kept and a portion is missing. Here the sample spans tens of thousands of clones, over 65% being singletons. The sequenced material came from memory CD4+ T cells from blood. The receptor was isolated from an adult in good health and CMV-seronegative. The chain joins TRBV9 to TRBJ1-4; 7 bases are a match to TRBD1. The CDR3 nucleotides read TGTGCCAGCAGCTTCGGGACAGCTAATGAAAAACTGTTTTTT. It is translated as CASSFGTANEKLFF.